Below are 25 T cell receptor beta chains sequenced from a single sample in a study of memory CD8 T cells in hepatitis C reinfection. Time point described: pre-reinfection, 55 to 20 weeks before reinfection detection. Sorted cells were sequenced directly ex vivo without any in vitro expansion. Some clones are missing from TCRdb's copy, which holds only in-frame ones; the method was immunoSEQ multiplex PCR. The repertoire holds 40,000 to 60,000 clones, around nine tenths seen once, with 1% in the top ten. Sample: naive CD8+ T cells sorted from blood. These receptors came from a man between 18 and 29 years old with hepatitis C virus infection.

The V gene is TRBV9, the J gene TRBJ2-1, with a tentative D call TRBD1 (5 bases). The CDR3 sequence is 13 residues long. Trimming left V 0 bases short and J 7 bases short, with 8 bases between. Per germline, CDR1 SGDLS and CDR2 YYNGEE. The DNA for the CDR3 is TGTGCCAGCAGCGTAGAGGCAGGGAATGAGCAGTTCTTC. Its translation is CASSVEAGNEQFF.

The rearrangement joins TRBV9 to TRBJ1-1, with TRBD1 matching over 7 bases. V dropped 5 bases and J dropped 2; count of bases not matched to a gene: 3. Germline V gene sequence: CDR1 SGDLS, CDR2 YYNGEE. The CDR3 has 13 amino acids. The CDR3: CASSTGVNTEAFF. In DNA form, the CDR3 reads TGTGCCAGCAGTACAGGGGTAAACACTGAAGCTTTCTTT.

The J gene is TRBJ2-2, the V gene TRBV6-1; 7 positions agree with TRBD2. This CDR3 comprises 15 residues. After removal of 10 bases from V and 2 bases from J, the junction contained 10 bases not matched to a gene. Germline V lookup: CDR1 MNHNS, CDR2 SASEGT. The CDR3 DNA reads TGTGCCACCAGCCTACTAGCGAGCAACACCGGGGAGCTGTTTTTT. This translates into CATSLLASNTGELFF.

The chain combines TRBV19 with TRBJ1-1; maybe TRBD1 (5 bases). Germline loops: CDR1 LNHDA, CDR2 SQIVND (reference sequence). The CDR3 is 15 residues long. V lost 0 bases, J lost 1 base, and 9 bases lay in between. CDR3 amino acids: CASSIDSTGNTEAFF. The DNA for the CDR3 is TGTGCCAGTAGTATAGACTCAACAGGGAACACTGAAGCTTTCTTT.

The V call is TRBV5-1, the J call TRBJ2-1; the match to TRBD2 covers 9 bases. Germline values: CDR1 SGHRS, CDR2 YFSETQ. V lost 4 bases, J lost 7 bases, and 12 bases stayed unmatched. CDR3 length: 16 amino acids. Here the CDR3 DNA reads TGCGCCAGCAGCGACACACTAGCGGGCCCATTGAATGAGCAGTTCTTC. Translating it yields CASSDTLAGPLNEQFF.

The chain uses TRBV7-6 and TRBJ2-7, with 8 positions matching TRBD2. The CDR3 consists of 15 residues. Losses at the gene ends were 0 bases for V and 2 bases for J; bases not matched to a gene: 3. Looked up from germline, CDR1 is SGHVS and CDR2 is FNYEAQ. This CDR3 reads CASSLAPGGAYEQYF. In DNA form, the CDR3 reads TGTGCCAGCAGCTTAGCGCCGGGAGGGGCCTACGAGCAGTACTTC.

The V gene is TRBV6-1, the J gene TRBJ2-7; 7 bases are shared with TRBD2. With 8 bases clipped from V and 4 bases from J, the junction kept 5 bases outside the gene matches. CDR1 is MNHNS and CDR2 is SASEGT in the germline V gene. The CDR3 runs 12 residues. CDR3 sequence: CASAGVSYEQYF. CDR3 in DNA: TGTGCCAGCGCGGGAGTATCTTACGAGCAGTACTTC.

V and J are TRBV7-3 and TRBJ2-3, with 9 bases aligning to TRBD1. CDR3 length: 16 residues. Germline assignment: CDR1 SGHTA and CDR2 FQGTGA. V lost 3 bases to trimming and J lost 6 bases; unmatched junction nucleotides: 10. The CDR3 here is CASSFDGTGNADTQYF. The CDR3 DNA is TGTGCCAGCAGCTTTGACGGGACAGGGAACGCGGATACGCAGTATTTT.

The CDR3 sequence: CASSSTGTANTGELFF. CDR3 nucleotides: TGTGCCAGCAGTTCGACCGGGACAGCGAACACCGGGGAGCTGTTTTTT. V gene TRBV28 combines with J gene TRBJ2-2; the match to TRBD1 covers 7 bases. CDR1 is MDHEN, CDR2 SYDVKM, per germline. V trimming: 4 bases; J trimming: 0 bases; junction bases outside the gene matches: 5. This CDR3 region has 16 residues.

This clone was seen once. This chain connects TRBV2 to TRBJ1-2; D is unresolved. The germline gives CDR1 SNHLY, CDR2 FYNNEI. The CDR3 spans 15 residues. Deletions cut 1 base from V and 0 bases from J, with 9 bases between. The CDR3 DNA is TGTGCCAGCAGTGAAGGTGGAGGGACTAACTATGGCTACACCTTC. Translating gives CASSEGGGTNYGYTF.

The chain carries TRBV29-1 and TRBJ2-1; D gene unclear. V gave up 5 bases and J gave up 9 bases, with 11 bases separating them. CDR3 length: 11 residues. Germline CDR1 and CDR2: SQVTM and ANQGSEA. The CDR3 region is CSVLTSPEQFF. The CDR3, as DNA: TGCAGCGTTCTAACGAGTCCTGAGCAGTTCTTC.

This clone showed up just once. The chain couples TRBV7-8 to TRBJ2-7; 7 nucleotides agree with TRBD1. V lost 2 bases, J lost 0 bases, and 4 bases stayed unmatched. Germline CDR1 reads SGHVS; CDR2 reads FQNEAQ. CDR3 length equals 15 residues. The CDR3 bases are TGTGCCAGCAGCTTACACAGGGGCCCCTCCTACGAGCAGTACTTC. It codes for CASSLHRGPSYEQYF. Full variable domain (missing parts from reference TRBV7-8 and TRBJ2-7): GAGVSQSPRYKVAKRGQDVALRCDPISGHVSLFWYQQALGQGPEFLTYFQNEAQLDKSGLPSDRFFAERPEGSVSTLKIQRTQQEDSAVYLCASSLHRGPSYEQYFGPGTRLTVT.

This chain uses TRBV28 with TRBJ2-7; 10 bases fit TRBD2. CDR1 and CDR2 (germline): MDHEN, SYDVKM. The CDR3 contains 16 residues. The V segment lost 6 bases and the J segment 4 bases; nucleotides outside the gene matches: 12. CDR3 loop: CASRYRLAGALYEQYF. CDR3 DNA sequence: TGTGCCAGCAGATATAGACTAGCGGGCGCGCTTTACGAGCAGTACTTC.

The chain combines TRBV5-4 with TRBJ2-1, with TRBD1 identical over 7 bases. This CDR3 has 13 residues. CDR1 and CDR2 from the germline V gene are SGHNT and YYREEE (reference sequence). V was pared by 5 bases and J by 5 bases, with 4 bases of the junction left unmatched. This CDR3 is CASRGDSHNEQFF. CDR3 coding DNA: TGTGCCAGCAGGGGGGACAGTCACAATGAGCAGTTCTTC.

The rearrangement uses TRBV6-5 and TRBJ2-2, with TRBD1 matching 8 bases. The CDR3 has 15 amino acids. Losses at the gene ends were 7 bases for V and 3 bases for J; bases not matched to a gene: 7. The V gene's germline CDR1 is MNHEY and CDR2 SVGAGI. The CDR3 nucleotides are TGTGCCAGCACCAATGGACAGGGCGACACCGGGGAGCTGTTTTTT. Translation: CASTNGQGDTGELFF.

The rearrangement uses TRBV9 and TRBJ2-7; 12 bases agree with TRBD2. CDR1 and CDR2 (germline): SGDLS, YYNGEE. After removal of 0 bases from V and 4 bases from J, the junction contained 2 bases not matched to a gene. The CDR3 has 15 residues. For the CDR3, the DNA is TGTGCCAGCAGCGTAGGGACTAGCGGGATTTACGAGCAGTACTTC. Translated: CASSVGTSGIYEQYF.

The chain has TRBV6-1 and TRBJ1-2; 7 bases map to TRBD1. The CDR3 extends over 13 amino acids. CDR1 and CDR2 (germline): MNHNS, SASEGT. V was pared by 8 bases and J by 3 bases, with 6 bases of the junction left unmatched. This chain's CDR3 is CASVGQRYYGYTF. In DNA form, the CDR3 reads TGTGCCAGCGTGGGACAGCGGTACTATGGCTACACCTTC.

The rearrangement uses TRBV7-9 and TRBJ2-1, with 7 nucleotides matching TRBD2. The CDR3 is 12 residues long. Germline CDR1 and CDR2: SEHNR and FQNEAQ (reference sequence). Losses at the gene ends were 7 bases for V and 6 bases for J; bases not matched to a gene: 3. The CDR3 here is CASTWGGNEQFF. The CDR3 DNA sequence: TGTGCCAGCACCTGGGGGGGCAATGAGCAGTTCTTC. Supplemented by reference TRBV7-9 and TRBJ2-1, the full variable domain reads DTGVSQNPRHKITKRGQNVTFRCDPISEHNRLYWYRQTLGQGPEFLTYFQNEAQLEKSRLLSDRFSAERPKGSFSTLEIQRTEQGDSAMYLCASTWGGNEQFFGPGTRLTVL.

The chain employs TRBV27 and TRBJ2-7; D unresolved. Per germline, CDR1 MNHEY and CDR2 SMNVEV (reference sequence). Trimming stripped 2 bases from V and 0 bases from J, with 20 bases between. The CDR3 runs to 18 residues. The chain's CDR3 is CASSLDGSRILSSYEQYF. CDR3 coding DNA: TGTGCCAGCAGTTTAGATGGCTCGAGGATCTTGAGCTCCTACGAGCAGTACTTC.

The chain links TRBV6-4 to TRBJ2-5; possible D gene TRBD1, 6 bases. The germline V gene encodes CDR1 MRHNA and CDR2 SNTAGT. This CDR3 region has 14 residues. The germline V and J ends were trimmed by 7 bases and 4 bases, with 16 bases remaining between them. CDR3 DNA: TGTGCCAGCAAAAATCCGGGACACGGAGAGACCCAGTACTTC. This encodes CASKNPGHGETQYF.

The chain is built from TRBV30 and TRBJ1-3, with a tentative D call TRBD1 (5 bases). There are 17 residues in the CDR3. CDR1 and CDR2 (germline): GTSNPN, SVGIG (reference sequence). V was trimmed by 2 bases and J by 0 bases, leaving 17 bases between them. The CDR3 region is CAWSTGPYDYSGNTIYF. The CDR3 nucleotides read TGTGCCTGGAGTACAGGACCTTATGATTACTCTGGAAACACCATATATTTT.

J is TRBJ1-2 and V is TRBV19, with a tentative D call TRBD1 (5 bases). CDR1 is LNHDA, CDR2 SQIVND, per germline (reference sequence). This CDR3 has 13 residues. Trimming cost V 3 bases and J 4 bases, with 9 bases left between them. The CDR3 sequence is CASSMGGTYGYTF. CDR3 in DNA: TGTGCCAGTAGTATGGGGGGGACCTATGGCTACACCTTC.

The chain has TRBV7-3 and TRBJ2-5, with TRBD1 matching 9 bases. The closer fit of TRBJ2-7 to the DNA end suggests the J call may be wrong. Germline assignment: CDR1 SGHTA and CDR2 FQGTGA. This CDR3 is built from 15 residues. The CDR3 DNA sequence: TGTGCCAGCAGCTTAGCGGCGGGACAGGGCTACGAGCAGTACTTC. Translation gives CASSLAAGQGYEQYF.

The rearrangement joins TRBV5-1 to TRBJ2-1; 12 bases line up with TRBD2. CDR1 and CDR2 from the germline V gene are SGHRS and YFSETQ. This CDR3 contains 18 residues. V lost 2 bases, J lost 0 bases, and 6 bases stayed unmatched. DNA for the CDR3: TGCGCCAGCAGCTTCGGACTAGCGGGAATAAGCTCCTACAATGAGCAGTTCTTC. Residues: CASSFGLAGISSYNEQFF.

This chain uses TRBV10-3 with TRBJ1-1, with D tentatively TRBD1 (6 bases). The CDR3 totals 15 residues. V dropped 7 bases and J dropped 4 bases, with 19 bases sitting between them. Germline V CDR1 and CDR2: ENHRY, SYGVKD. The CDR3 loop is CAIKGGGREGTEAFF. The CDR3 coding sequence is TGTGCCATCAAAGGGGGGGGGAGGGAGGGCACTGAAGCTTTCTTT.